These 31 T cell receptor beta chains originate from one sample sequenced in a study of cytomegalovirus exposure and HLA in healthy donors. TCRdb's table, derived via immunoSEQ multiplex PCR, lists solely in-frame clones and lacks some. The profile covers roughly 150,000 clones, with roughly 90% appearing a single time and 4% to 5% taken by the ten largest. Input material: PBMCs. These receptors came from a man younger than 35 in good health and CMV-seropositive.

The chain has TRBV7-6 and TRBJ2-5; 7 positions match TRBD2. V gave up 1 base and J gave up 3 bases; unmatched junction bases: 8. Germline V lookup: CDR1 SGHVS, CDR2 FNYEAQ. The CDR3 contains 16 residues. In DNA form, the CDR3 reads TGTGCCAGCAGCTTAGGCACGGGAGGAGGGAAAGAGACCCAGTACTTC. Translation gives CASSLGTGGGKETQYF.

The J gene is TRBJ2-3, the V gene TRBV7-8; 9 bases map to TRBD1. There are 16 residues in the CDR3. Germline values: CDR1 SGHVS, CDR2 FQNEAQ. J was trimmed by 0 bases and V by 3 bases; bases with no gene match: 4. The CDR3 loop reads CASSLTGGQSTDTQYF. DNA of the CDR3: TGTGCCAGCAGCTTGACAGGGGGGCAAAGCACAGATACGCAGTATTTT.

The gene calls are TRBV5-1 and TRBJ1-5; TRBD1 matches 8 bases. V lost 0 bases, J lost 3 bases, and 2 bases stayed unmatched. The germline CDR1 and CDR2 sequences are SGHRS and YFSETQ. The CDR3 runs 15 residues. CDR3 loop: CASSLAGGPNQPQHF. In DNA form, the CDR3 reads TGCGCCAGCAGCTTGGCAGGGGGCCCCAATCAGCCCCAGCATTTT.

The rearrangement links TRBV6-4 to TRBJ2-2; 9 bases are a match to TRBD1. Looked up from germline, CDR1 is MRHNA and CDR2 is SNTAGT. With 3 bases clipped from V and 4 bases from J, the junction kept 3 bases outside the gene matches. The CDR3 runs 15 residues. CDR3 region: CASSEETGGTGELFF. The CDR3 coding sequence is TGTGCCAGCAGTGAAGAGACAGGGGGCACCGGGGAGCTGTTTTTT.

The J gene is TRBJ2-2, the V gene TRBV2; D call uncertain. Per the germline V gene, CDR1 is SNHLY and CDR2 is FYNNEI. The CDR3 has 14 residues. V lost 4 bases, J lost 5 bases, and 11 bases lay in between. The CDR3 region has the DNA TGTGCCAGCAGTGTCATGGCGGAGACCGGGGAGCTGTTTTTT. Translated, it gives CASSVMAETGELFF.

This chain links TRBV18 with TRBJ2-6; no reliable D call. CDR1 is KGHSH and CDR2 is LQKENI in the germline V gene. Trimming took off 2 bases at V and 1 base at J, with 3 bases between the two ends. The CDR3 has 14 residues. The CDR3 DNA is TGTGCCAGCTCACCAGAGTCTGGGGCCAACGTCCTGACTTTC. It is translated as CASSPESGANVLTF.

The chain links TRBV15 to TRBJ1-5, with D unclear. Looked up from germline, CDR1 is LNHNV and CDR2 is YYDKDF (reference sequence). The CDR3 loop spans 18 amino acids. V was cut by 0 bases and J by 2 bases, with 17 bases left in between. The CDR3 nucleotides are TGTGCCACCAGCAGAGATCGCGTCGAGAGGTTGGGCAATCAGCCCCAGCATTTT. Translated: CATSRDRVERLGNQPQHF.

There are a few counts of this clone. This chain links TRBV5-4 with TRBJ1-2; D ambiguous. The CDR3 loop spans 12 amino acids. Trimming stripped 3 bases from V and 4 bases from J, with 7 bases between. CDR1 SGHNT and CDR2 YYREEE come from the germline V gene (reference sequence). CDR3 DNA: TGTGCCAGCAGCTATTCCCTCTATGGCTACACCTTC. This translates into CASSYSLYGYTF.

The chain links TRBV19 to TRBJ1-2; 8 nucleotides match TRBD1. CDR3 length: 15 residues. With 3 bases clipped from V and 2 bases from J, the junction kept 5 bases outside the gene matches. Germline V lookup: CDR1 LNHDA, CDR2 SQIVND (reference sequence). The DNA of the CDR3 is TGTGCCAGTAGTATCCCAGGGGGCCCCAACTATGGCTACACCTTC. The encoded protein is CASSIPGGPNYGYTF.

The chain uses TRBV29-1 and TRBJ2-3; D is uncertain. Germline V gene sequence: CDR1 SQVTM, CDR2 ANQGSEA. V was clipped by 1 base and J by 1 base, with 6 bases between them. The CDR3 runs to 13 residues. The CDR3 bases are TGCAGCGTTGAAGTAATCGGCACAGATACGCAGTATTTT. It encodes CSVEVIGTDTQYF.

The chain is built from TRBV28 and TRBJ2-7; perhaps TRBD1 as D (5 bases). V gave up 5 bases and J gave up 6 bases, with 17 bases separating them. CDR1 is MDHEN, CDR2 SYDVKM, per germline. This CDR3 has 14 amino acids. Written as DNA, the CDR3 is TGTGCCAGCAGTACAGGTGGTAGTCCGAGCGAGCAGTACTTC. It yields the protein CASSTGGSPSEQYF.

The CDR3 nucleotides read TGTGCCAGCAGCGCCGGAATCGGGAGACCCACAGATACGCAGTATTTT. It is translated as CASSAGIGRPTDTQYF. The rearrangement uses TRBV9 and TRBJ2-3; D is perhaps TRBD2 (6 bases). Germline V gene lookup returns CDR1 SGDLS and CDR2 YYNGEE. Trimming shortened V by 3 bases and J by 2 bases, and 16 bases separated the two germline ends. The CDR3 consists of 16 residues.

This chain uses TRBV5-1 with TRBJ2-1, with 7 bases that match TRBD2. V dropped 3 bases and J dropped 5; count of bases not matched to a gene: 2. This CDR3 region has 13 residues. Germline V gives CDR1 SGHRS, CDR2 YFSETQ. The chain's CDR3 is CASSSGLDNEQFF. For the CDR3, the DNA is TGCGCCAGCAGCTCCGGACTAGACAATGAGCAGTTCTTC.

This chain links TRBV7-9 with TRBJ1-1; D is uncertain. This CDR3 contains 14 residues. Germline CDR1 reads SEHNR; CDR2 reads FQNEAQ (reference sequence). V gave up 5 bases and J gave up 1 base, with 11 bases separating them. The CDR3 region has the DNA TGTGCCAGCAGCCGACGACGGGAGAACACTGAAGCTTTCTTT. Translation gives CASSRRRENTEAFF.

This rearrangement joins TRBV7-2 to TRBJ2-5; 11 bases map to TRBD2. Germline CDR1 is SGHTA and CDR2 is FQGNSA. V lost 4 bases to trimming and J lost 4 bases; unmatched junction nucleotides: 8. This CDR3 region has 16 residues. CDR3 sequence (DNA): TGTGCCAGCAGCTATCGACTAGCGGGAAGGGGAGAGACCCAGTACTTC. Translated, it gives CASSYRLAGRGETQYF. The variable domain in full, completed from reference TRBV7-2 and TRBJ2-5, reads GAGVSQSPSNKVTEKGKDVELRCDPISGHTALYWYRQSLGQGLEFLIYFQGNSAPDKSGLPSDRFSAERTGGSVSTLTIQRTQQEDSAVYLCASSYRLAGRGETQYFGPGTRLLVL.

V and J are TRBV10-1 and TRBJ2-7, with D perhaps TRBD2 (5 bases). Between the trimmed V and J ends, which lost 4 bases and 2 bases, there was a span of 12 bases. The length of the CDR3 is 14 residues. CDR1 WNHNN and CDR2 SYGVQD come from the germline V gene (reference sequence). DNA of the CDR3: TGCGCCAGCAGTGCGTCCGGGGAAACCTACGAGCAGTACTTC. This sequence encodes CASSASGETYEQYF.

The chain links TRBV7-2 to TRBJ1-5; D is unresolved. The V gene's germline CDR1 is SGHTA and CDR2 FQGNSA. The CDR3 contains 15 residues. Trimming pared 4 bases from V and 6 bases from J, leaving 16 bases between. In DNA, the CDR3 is TGTGCCAGCAGCTACTATGGGGTCGGAGGTCAGCCCCAGCATTTT. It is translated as CASSYYGVGGQPQHF. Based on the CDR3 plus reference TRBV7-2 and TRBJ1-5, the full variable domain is GAGVSQSPSNKVTEKGKDVELRCDPISGHTALYWYRQSLGQGLEFLIYFQGNSAPDKSGLPSDRFSAERTGGSVSTLTIQRTQQEDSAVYLCASSYYGVGGQPQHFGDGTRLSIL.

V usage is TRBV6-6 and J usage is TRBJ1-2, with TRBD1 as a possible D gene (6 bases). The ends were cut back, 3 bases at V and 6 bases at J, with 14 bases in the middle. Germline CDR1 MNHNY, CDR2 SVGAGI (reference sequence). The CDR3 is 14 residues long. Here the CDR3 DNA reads TGTGCCAGCAGTTATGTAGGGGGAGGGAATGGCTACACCTTC. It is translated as CASSYVGGGNGYTF.

This chain's CDR3 is CASRGQLYEQYF. The CDR3 nucleotides read TGTGCCAGTAGGGGACAGCTCTACGAGCAGTACTTC. V and J are TRBV19 and TRBJ2-7, with 7 bases lining up with TRBD1. Germline V gene lookup returns CDR1 LNHDA and CDR2 SQIVND (reference sequence). The CDR3 sequence is 12 residues long. The V and J ends lost 6 bases and 3 bases, in that order; junction bases with no gene match: 2.

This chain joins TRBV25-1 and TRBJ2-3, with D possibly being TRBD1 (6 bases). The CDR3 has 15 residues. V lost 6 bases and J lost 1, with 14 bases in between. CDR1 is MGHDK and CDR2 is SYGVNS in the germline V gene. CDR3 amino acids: CASSETGTRTDTQYF. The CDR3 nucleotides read TGTGCCAGCAGCGAGACAGGTACACGCACAGATACGCAGTATTTT.

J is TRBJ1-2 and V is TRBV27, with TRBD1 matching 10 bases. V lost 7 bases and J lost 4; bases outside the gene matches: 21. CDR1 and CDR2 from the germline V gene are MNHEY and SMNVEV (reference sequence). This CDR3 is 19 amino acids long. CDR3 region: CASTRSVVTGTGESYGYTF. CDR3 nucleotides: TGTGCCAGCACCCGTTCGGTCGTAACCGGGACAGGGGAGAGCTATGGCTACACCTTC.

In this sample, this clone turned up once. This chain's CDR3 is CASTLGENTEAFF. In DNA, the CDR3 is TGTGCCAGCACCCTAGGGGAGAACACTGAAGCTTTCTTT. The chain couples TRBV2 to TRBJ1-1; possible D gene TRBD1, 5 bases. CDR1 is SNHLY, CDR2 FYNNEI, per germline. The CDR3 sequence is 13 residues long. V was clipped by 7 bases and J by 1 base, with 10 bases between them.

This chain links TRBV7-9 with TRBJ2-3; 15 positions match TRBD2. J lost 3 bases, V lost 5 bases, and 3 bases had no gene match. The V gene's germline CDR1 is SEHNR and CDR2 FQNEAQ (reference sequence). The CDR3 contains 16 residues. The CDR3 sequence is CASSPGTSGRTDTQYF. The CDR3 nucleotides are TGTGCCAGCAGCCCTGGGACTAGCGGGAGGACAGATACGCAGTATTTT.

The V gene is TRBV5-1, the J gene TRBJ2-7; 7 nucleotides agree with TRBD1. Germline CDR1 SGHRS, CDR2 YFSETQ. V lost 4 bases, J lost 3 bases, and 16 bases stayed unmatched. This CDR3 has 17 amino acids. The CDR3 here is CASSLKGTEEGHYEQYF. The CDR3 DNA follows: TGCGCCAGCAGCCTTAAAGGGACAGAAGAGGGGCACTACGAGCAGTACTTC.

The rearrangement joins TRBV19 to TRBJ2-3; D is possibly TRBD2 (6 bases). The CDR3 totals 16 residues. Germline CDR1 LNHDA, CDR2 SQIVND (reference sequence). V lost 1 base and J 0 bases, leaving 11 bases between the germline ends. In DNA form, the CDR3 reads TGTGCCAGTAGTATAGTGGGCGGGACTAGCACAGATACGCAGTATTTT. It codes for CASSIVGGTSTDTQYF.

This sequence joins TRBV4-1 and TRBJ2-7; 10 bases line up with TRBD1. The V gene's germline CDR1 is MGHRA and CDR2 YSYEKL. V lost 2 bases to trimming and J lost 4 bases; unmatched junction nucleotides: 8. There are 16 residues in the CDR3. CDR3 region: CASSQRTGGVGYEQYF. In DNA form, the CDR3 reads TGCGCCAGCAGCCAACGGACAGGGGGAGTGGGTTACGAGCAGTACTTC.

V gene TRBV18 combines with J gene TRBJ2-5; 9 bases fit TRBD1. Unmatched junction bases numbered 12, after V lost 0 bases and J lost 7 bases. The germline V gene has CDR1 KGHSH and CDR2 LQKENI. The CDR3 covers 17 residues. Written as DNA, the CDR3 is TGTGCCAGCTCACCACCGCAGACAGGGGGACCCTCGGGGACCCAGTACTTC. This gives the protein CASSPPQTGGPSGTQYF.

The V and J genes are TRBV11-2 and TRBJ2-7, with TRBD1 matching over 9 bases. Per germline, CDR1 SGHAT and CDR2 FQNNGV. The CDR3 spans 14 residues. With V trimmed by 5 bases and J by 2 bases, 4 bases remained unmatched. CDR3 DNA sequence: TGTGCCAGCAGCCCCCGGGACAGGGCCTACGAGCAGTACTTC. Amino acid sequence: CASSPRDRAYEQYF.

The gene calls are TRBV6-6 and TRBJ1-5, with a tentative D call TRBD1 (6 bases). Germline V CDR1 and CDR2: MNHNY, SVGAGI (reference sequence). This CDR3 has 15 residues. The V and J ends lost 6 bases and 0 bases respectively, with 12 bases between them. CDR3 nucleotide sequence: TGTGCCAGCAGCCCGACAGGCACTAGCAATCAGCCCCAGCATTTT. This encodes CASSPTGTSNQPQHF.

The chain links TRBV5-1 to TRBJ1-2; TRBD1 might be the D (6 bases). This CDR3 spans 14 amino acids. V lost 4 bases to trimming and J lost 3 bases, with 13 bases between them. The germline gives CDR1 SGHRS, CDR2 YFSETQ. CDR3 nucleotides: TGCGCCAGCAGCCCTGGACAGAGTGACTATGGCTACACCTTC. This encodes CASSPGQSDYGYTF.

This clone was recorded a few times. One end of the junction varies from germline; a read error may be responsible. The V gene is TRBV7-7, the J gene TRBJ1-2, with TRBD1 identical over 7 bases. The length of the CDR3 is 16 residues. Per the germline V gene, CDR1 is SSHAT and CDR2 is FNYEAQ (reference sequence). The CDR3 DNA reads TGTGCTAGCAGCCCCATTTGGACAGGTAGGAAATATGGCTACACCTTC. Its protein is CASSPIWTGRKYGYTF.